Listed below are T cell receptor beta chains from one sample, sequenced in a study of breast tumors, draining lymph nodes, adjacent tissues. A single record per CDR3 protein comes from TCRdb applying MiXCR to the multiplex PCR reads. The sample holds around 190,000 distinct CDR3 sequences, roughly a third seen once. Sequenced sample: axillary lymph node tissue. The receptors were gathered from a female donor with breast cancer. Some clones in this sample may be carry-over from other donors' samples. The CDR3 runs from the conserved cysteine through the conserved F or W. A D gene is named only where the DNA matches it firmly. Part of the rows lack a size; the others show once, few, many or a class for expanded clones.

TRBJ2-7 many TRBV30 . CAWSDGGFNEQYF TGTGCCTGGAGTGACGGGGGATTTAACGAGCAGTACTTC
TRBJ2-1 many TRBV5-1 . CASSREINEQFF TGCGCCAGCAGTCGCGAGATAAATGAGCAGTTCTTC
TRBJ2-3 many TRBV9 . CASSSFSVRGLDTQYF TGTGCCAGCAGCTCTTTCTCGGTTCGGGGGTTAGATACGCAGTATTTT
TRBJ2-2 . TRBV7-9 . CASSPQGRGSGNTGELFF TGTGCCAGCAGCCCCCAGGGACGGGGTTCTGGAAACACCGGGGAGCTGTTTTTT
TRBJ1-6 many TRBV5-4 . CASTMGGDKNSPLHF TGTGCCAGCACCATGGGGGGGGACAAGAATTCACCCCTCCACTTT
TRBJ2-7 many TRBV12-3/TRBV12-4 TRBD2 CASSGGTSGGYEQYF TGTGCCAGCAGTGGGGGGACTAGCGGGGGATACGAGCAGTACTTC
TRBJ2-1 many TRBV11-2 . CASRAAGTLQNEQFF TGTGCCAGCCGTGCCGCGGGGACTCTACAGAATGAGCAGTTCTTC
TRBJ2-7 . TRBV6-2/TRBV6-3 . CASRRQSEQYF TGTGCCAGCAGAAGACAGTCCGAGCAGTACTTC
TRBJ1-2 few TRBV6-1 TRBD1 CASSGDRVGYTF TGTGCCAGCAGTGGAGACAGGGTCGGCTACACCTTC
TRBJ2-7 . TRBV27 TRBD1 CASSLYGQGSYEQYF TGTGCCAGCAGTTTATACGGACAGGGGTCCTACGAGCAGTACTTC
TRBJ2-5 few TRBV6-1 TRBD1 CASNPPGGEETQYF TGTGCCAGCAACCCCCCAGGGGGCGAAGAGACCCAGTACTTC
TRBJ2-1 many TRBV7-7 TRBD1 CASSLGTGGHEQFF TGTGCTAGCAGCTTAGGGACAGGGGGCCATGAGCAGTTCTTC
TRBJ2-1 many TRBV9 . CASSVGRLGTYNEQFF TGTGCCAGCAGCGTAGGGCGACTAGGGACCTACAATGAGCAGTTCTTC
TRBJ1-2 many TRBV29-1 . CSVEAGTPFDGYTF TGCAGCGTTGAAGCGGGGACACCATTCGATGGCTACACCTTC
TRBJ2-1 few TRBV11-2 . CASSLVGQALDNEQFF TGTGCCAGCAGCTTAGTTGGCCAGGCACTCGACAATGAGCAGTTCTTC
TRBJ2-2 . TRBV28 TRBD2 CASKPTSGNTGELFF TGTGCCAGCAAACCGACTAGCGGAAACACCGGGGAGCTGTTTTTT
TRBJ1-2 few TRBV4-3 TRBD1 CASSQETGGSGYTF TGCGCCAGCAGCCAAGAAACAGGGGGTAGTGGCTACACCTTC
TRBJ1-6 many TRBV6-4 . CASSDSWGENSPLHF TGTGCCAGCAGTGACTCTTGGGGCGAGAATTCACCCCTCCACTTT
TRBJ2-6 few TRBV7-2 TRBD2 CARPGGGGELGANVLTF TGTGCCAGGCCCGGGGGGGGGGGTGAGTTAGGGGCCAACGTCCTGACTTTC
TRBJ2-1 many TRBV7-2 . CASSLGHESYNEQFF TGTGCCAGCAGCTTAGGGCACGAATCCTACAATGAGCAGTTCTTC
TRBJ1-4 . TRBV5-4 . CASSLGRSGAANEKLFF TGTGCCAGCAGCTTGGGAAGGTCAGGGGCGGCTAATGAAAAACTGTTTTTT
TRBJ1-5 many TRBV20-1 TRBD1 CSARAAPGQGAEVGSNQPQHF TGCAGTGCGAGAGCCGCGCCGGGACAGGGGGCCGAAGTTGGTAGCAATCAGCCCCAGCATTTT
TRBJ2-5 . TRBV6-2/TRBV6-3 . CASSAYGSNQPQYF TGCGCATCGTCCGCTTACGGTAGCAATCAGCCCCAGTACTTC
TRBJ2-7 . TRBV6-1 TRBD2 CASSLGTSGGYEQYF TGTGCCAGCAGTCTAGGGACTAGCGGGGGCTACGAGCAGTACTTC
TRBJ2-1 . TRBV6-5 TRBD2 CASSPTSGRSNEQFF TGTGCCAGCAGTCCGACTAGCGGGAGATCAAATGAGCAGTTCTTC
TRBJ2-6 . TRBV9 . CASSAYGANVLTF TGTGCCAGCAGCGCTTACGGGGCCAACGTCCTGACTTTC
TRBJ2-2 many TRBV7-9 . CASSSGQGGAVGELFF TGTGCCAGCAGCTCCGGACAGGGAGGGGCCGTCGGGGAGCTGTTTTTT
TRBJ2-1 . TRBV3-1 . CASSTSLANEQFF TGCGCCAGCAGCACCTCGTTAGCCAATGAGCAGTTCTTC
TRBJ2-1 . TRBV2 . CASGASGRETQYFGPGLFF .